The 8 T cell receptor beta chains reported below all come from one sample, sequenced in a study of blood T cell repertoires in COVID-19. Generated by immunoSEQ multiplex PCR, the TCRdb table keeps only in-frame clones and is missing some. The data hold about 300,000 clones, with around 92% observed a single time. The sequenced sample was peripheral blood. Every receptor here comes from a young woman with COVID-19, enrolled during active disease.

The chain links TRBV6-1 to TRBJ1-5; D unclear. V dropped 4 bases and J dropped 4 bases, with 17 bases sitting between them. CDR3 length: 16 amino acids. Germline V lookup: CDR1 MNHNS, CDR2 SASEGT. The CDR3 protein is CASSAARVGRNQPQHF. In DNA form, the CDR3 reads TGTGCCAGCAGTGCCGCCCGGGTAGGGAGAAATCAGCCCCAGCATTTT.

The rearrangement uses TRBV5-1 and TRBJ2-1; D perhaps matches TRBD2 (5 bases). Germline CDR1 and CDR2: SGHRS and YFSETQ. Trimming removed 9 bases from V and 0 bases from J, with 19 bases in between. The CDR3 is made up of 16 amino acids. The CDR3 reads CATQQLASSSYNEQFF. DNA of the CDR3: TGCGCCACCCAGCAGCTAGCCTCGAGCTCCTACAATGAGCAGTTCTTC.

The CDR3: CASPPAAGGFNEQFF. CDR3 DNA: TGTGCCAGCCCCCCCGCAGCGGGGGGGTTCAATGAGCAGTTCTTC. The chain is built from TRBV28 and TRBJ2-1; 10 nucleotides align to TRBD2. The CDR3 length is 15 residues. V shed 8 bases, J shed 6 bases, and the junction held 10 bases outside the gene matches. Looked up from germline, CDR1 is MDHEN and CDR2 is SYDVKM.

The chain recombines TRBV9 with TRBJ2-3, with 7 positions matching TRBD2. With 0 bases clipped from V and 1 base from J, the junction kept 2 bases outside the gene matches. This CDR3 is 15 amino acids long. Looked up from germline, CDR1 is SGDLS and CDR2 is YYNGEE. For the CDR3, the DNA is TGTGCCAGCAGCGTAGGGCTAGCGGGCACAGATACGCAGTATTTT. This gives the protein CASSVGLAGTDTQYF. The full variable domain, rest sourced from reference TRBV9 and TRBJ2-3, is DSGVTQTPKHLITATGQRVTLRCSPRSGDLSVYWYQQSLDQGLQFLIQYYNGEERAKGNILERFSAQQFPDLHSELNLSSLELGDSALYFCASSVGLAGTDTQYFGPGTRLTVL.

There are a few counts of this clone. The V and J genes are TRBV28 and TRBJ1-2, with D uncertain. The length of the CDR3 is 13 residues. Trimming cost V 3 bases and J 2 bases, with 7 bases left between them. From germline, CDR1 is MDHEN and CDR2 SYDVKM. This CDR3 is CASSFSGNYGYTF. In DNA form, the CDR3 reads TGTGCCAGCAGTTTTTCAGGCAACTATGGCTACACCTTC.

The gene calls are TRBV7-2 and TRBJ2-2, with TRBD2 matching over 8 bases. Trimming removed 7 bases from V and 4 bases from J; junction bases left unmatched: 5. The germline V gene has CDR1 SGHTA and CDR2 FQGNSA. The CDR3 runs to 14 residues. CDR3 region: CASTGGGFTGELFF. CDR3 DNA: TGTGCCAGCACGGGCGGGGGGTTCACCGGGGAGCTGTTTTTT.

The chain employs TRBV5-5 and TRBJ2-5, with D possibly matching TRBD2 (5 bases). The germline gives CDR1 SGHKS, CDR2 YYEKEE (reference sequence). V dropped 4 bases and J dropped 5 bases, with 15 bases sitting between them. The CDR3 has 14 amino acids. The CDR3 DNA sequence: TGTGCCAGCAGCGATATTCTAGCTTGGGAGACCCAGTACTTC. Translated: CASSDILAWETQYF. Using reference TRBV5-5 and TRBJ2-5 for the parts outside the CDR3, the full variable domain is DAGVTQSPTHLIKTRGQQVTLRCSPISGHKSVSWYQQVLGQGPQFIFQYYEKEERGRGNFPDRFSARQFPNYSSELNVNALLLGDSALYLCASSDILAWETQYFGPGTRLLVL.

V and J are TRBV7-9 and TRBJ2-2, with 7 bases fitting TRBD1. The V gene end was trimmed by 1 base and the J gene end by 0 bases; junction bases not matched to a gene: 2. The V gene's germline CDR1 is SEHNR and CDR2 FQNEAQ (reference sequence). The CDR3 spans 16 residues. The CDR3 region has the DNA TGTGCCAGCAGCTTAGTTCAGGGGGCGAACACCGGGGAGCTGTTTTTT. This translates into CASSLVQGANTGELFF.